This is a list of T cell receptor beta chains from one sample in a study of vaccination and CD4 T cells after COVID-19. What these receptors recognize is not known. MiXCR, run by TCRdb on the PCR reads, gives a single entry per CDR3 protein. The repertoire holds under 6,500 distinct CDR3 sequences, with about a third as singletons. The specimen was CD4+ T cells from blood, cultured in vitro. These receptors originate from a human donor in good health. Both conserved end residues are part of each CDR3. A D gene is named only where the DNA matches it firmly. Clone size appears in some rows only: once, few, many, or a class for an expanded clone.

J	length	V	D	size	CDR3	DNA
TRBJ1-2	13	TRBV20-1	TRBD1	medium-sized	CSANTRTGAGYTF	TGCAGTGCTAATACCAGGACAGGGGCTGGCTACACCTTC
TRBJ1-6	14	TRBV7-3	NA	NA	CASSSSKGNSPLHF	TGTGCCAGCAGCTCCAGTAAGGGAAATTCACCCCTCCACTTT
TRBJ2-2	15	TRBV19	NA	NA	CASSIDREFTGELFF	TGTGCCAGTAGTATAGACCGGGAGTTCACCGGGGAGCTGTTTTTT
TRBJ1-4	14	TRBV19	TRBD1	once	CASSTRDSSEKLFF	TGTGCCAGTAGTACACGGGACAGTTCTGAAAAACTGTTTTTT
TRBJ2-1	14	TRBV19	NA	NA	CASSPTGTPQHSCF	TGTGCCAGTAGTCCTACCGGGACTCCCCAACATTCATGCTTC
TRBJ2-3	12	TRBV7-8	NA	NA	CASSKSTDTQYF	TGTGCCAGCAGCAAGTCCACAGATACGCAGTATTTT
TRBJ1-1	14	TRBV11-2	NA	NA	CASSYYQGNTEAFF	TGTGCCAGCAGCTACTACCAGGGGAACACTGAAGCTTTCTTT
TRBJ1-4	14	TRBV20-1	NA	NA	CSADGGALNEKLFF	TGCAGTGCTGATGGAGGGGCCCTTAATGAAAAACTGTTTTTT
TRBJ1-2	13	TRBV6-1	NA	NA	CASGVGGVEGYTF	TGTGCCAGCGGTGTGGGGGGGGTTGAAGGCTACACCTTC
TRBJ2-7	11	TRBV6-2/TRBV6-3	NA	few	CASQQTYEQYF	TGTGCCAGCCAACAAACATACGAGCAGTACTTC
TRBJ2-5	13	TRBV5-1	NA	NA	CASSLTRRETRYF	TGCGCCAGCAGCTTGACCAGACGGGAGACCCGGTACTTC
TRBJ1-3	15	TRBV10-3	NA	NA	CAISESTAAGNTIYF	TGTGCCATCAGTGAGTCGACGGCCGCTGGAAACACCATATATTTT
TRBJ1-2	17	TRBV7-9	TRBD1	NA	CASSLTGTGDGQHGYTF	TGTGCCAGCAGCTTAACCGGGACAGGGGACGGTCAGCATGGCTACACCTTC
TRBJ1-5	15	TRBV5-6	NA	NA	CASSLRGVGNQPQHF	TGTGCCAGCTCTCTGAGGGGAGTCGGCAATCAGCCCCAGCATTTT
TRBJ2-1	22	TRBV20-1	NA	NA	CSARCPHTSTRVWASSYNEQFF	TGCAGTGCTAGGTGTCCCCACACCTCAACGAGGGTGTGGGCAAGCTCCTACAATGAGCAGTTCTTC
TRBJ2-5	15	TRBV20-1	TRBD2	NA	CSARILAGGRETQYF	TGCAGTGCTAGGATACTAGCGGGGGGCAGGGAGACCCAGTACTTC
TRBJ1-5	14	TRBV6-1	NA	medium-sized	CASSEDSENQPQHF	TGTGCCAGCAGTGAAGACAGCGAAAATCAGCCCCAGCATTTT
TRBJ1-2	15	TRBV7-2	NA	NA	CASSLVSLSGDGYTF	TGTGCCAGCAGCTTAGTCTCCCTCTCCGGGGATGGCTACACCTTC
TRBJ2-3	14	TRBV6-1	TRBD2	few	CASTERGSTDTQYF	TGTGCCAGCACCGAGCGGGGCAGCACAGATACGCAGTATTTT
TRBJ2-4	13	TRBV9	NA	few	CASSVVQGTIQYF	TGTGCCAGCAGCGTAGTACAGGGAACGATTCAGTACTTC
TRBJ2-7	14	TRBV9	NA	NA	CASSTSRFLGEQYF	TGTGCCAGCAGCACCAGTCGTTTCCTCGGCGAGCAGTACTTC
TRBJ2-5	16	TRBV5-1	NA	NA	CASSLVGEVTQETQYF	TGCGCCAGCAGCTTGGTCGGTGAGGTCACGCAAGAGACCCAGTACTTC
TRBJ2-4	15	TRBV7-9	TRBD1	NA	CASSYSTGAKNIQYF	TGTGCCAGCAGCTACTCGACAGGGGCCAAAAACATTCAGTACTTC
TRBJ2-7	15	TRBV6-5	TRBD2	few	CASSLQRGGFDEQYF	TGTGCCAGCAGTTTACAGCGGGGGGGCTTTGACGAGCAGTACTTC
TRBJ1-2	10	TRBV28	TRBD1	NA	CACRGGGYTF	TGTGCCTGCAGGGGGGGAGGCTACACCTTC